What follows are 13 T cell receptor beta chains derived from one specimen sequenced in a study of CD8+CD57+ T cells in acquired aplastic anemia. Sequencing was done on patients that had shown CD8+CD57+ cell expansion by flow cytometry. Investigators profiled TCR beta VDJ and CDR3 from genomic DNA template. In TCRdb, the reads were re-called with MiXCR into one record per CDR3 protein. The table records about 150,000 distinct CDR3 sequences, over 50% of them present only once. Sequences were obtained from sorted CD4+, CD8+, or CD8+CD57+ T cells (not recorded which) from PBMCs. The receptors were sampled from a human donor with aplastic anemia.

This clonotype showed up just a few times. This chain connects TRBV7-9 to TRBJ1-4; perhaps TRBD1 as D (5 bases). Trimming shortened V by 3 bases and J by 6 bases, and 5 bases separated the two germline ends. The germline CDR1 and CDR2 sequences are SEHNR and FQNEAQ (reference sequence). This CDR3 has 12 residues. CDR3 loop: CASSLGDEKLFF. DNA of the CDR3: TGTGCCAGCAGCTTGGGGGATGAAAAACTGTTTTTT.

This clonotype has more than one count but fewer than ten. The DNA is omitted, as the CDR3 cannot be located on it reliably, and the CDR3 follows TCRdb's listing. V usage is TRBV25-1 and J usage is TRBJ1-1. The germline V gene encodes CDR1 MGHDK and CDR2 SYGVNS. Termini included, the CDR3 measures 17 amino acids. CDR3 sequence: CASIYLCSVELHTEAFF.

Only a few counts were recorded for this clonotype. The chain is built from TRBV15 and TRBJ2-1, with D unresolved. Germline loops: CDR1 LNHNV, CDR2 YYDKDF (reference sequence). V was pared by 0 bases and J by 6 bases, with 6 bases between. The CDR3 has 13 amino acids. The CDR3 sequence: CATSRDLGNEQFF. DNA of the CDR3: TGTGCCACCAGCAGAGATTTGGGCAATGAGCAGTTCTTC. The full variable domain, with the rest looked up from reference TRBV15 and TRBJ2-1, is DAMVIQNPRYQVTQFGKPVTLSCSQTLNHNVMYWYQQKSSQAPKLLFHYYDKDFNNEADTPDNFQSRRPNTSFCFLDIRSPGLGDTAMYLCATSRDLGNEQFFGPGTRLTVL.

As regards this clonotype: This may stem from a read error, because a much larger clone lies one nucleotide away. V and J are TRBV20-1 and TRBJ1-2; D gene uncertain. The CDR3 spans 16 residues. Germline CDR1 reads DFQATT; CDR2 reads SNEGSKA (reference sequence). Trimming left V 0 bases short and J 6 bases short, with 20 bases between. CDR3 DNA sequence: TGCAGTGCTAGAGATTTTGTGTACGCGGGCGGAGATGGCTACACCTTC. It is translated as CSARDFVYAGGDGYTF.

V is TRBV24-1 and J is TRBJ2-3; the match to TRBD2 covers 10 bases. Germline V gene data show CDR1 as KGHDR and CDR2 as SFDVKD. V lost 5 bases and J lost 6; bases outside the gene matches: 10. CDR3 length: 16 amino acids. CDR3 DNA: TGTGCCACCAGTGCCCCCCCTAGCGGGGGTAAGGATACGCAGTATTTT. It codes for CATSAPPSGGKDTQYF.

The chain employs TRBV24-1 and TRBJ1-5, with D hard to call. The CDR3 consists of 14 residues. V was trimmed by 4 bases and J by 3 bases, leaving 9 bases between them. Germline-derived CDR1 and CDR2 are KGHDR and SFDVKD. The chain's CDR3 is CATSEYDTNQPQHF. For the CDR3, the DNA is TGTGCCACCAGTGAATATGACACCAATCAGCCCCAGCATTTT.

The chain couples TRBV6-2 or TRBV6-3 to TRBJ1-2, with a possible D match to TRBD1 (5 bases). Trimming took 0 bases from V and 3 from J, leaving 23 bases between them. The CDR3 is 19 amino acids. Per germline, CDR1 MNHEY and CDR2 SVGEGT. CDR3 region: CASSYSSFAGGERDYGYTF. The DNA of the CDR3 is TGTGCCAGCAGTTACTCGAGTTTTGCCGGGGGAGAAAGAGACTATGGCTACACCTTC.

The CDR3 DNA reads TGTGCCATCAGTGAGTCAAATACAGGGGCCGAAGCTTTCTTT. Amino acid sequence: CAISESNTGAEAFF. The rearrangement links TRBV10-3 to TRBJ1-1, with 7 bases lining up with TRBD1. The CDR3 is 14 residues long. The V and J ends lost 0 bases and 8 bases, in that order; junction bases with no gene match: 6. CDR1 is ENHRY and CDR2 is SYGVKD in the germline V gene.

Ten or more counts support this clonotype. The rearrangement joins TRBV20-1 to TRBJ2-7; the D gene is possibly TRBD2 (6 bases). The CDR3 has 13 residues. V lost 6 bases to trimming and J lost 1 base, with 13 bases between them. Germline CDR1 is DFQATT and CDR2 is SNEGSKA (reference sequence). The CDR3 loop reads CSAATGLSYEQYF. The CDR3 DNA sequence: TGCAGTGCGGCGACGGGACTTTCCTACGAGCAGTACTTC.

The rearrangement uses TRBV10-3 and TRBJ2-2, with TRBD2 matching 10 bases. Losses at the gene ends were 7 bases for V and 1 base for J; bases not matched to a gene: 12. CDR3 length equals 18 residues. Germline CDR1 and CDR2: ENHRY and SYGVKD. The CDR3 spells CAIMLSGGPVLNTGELFF. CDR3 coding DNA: TGTGCCATCATGCTTAGCGGGGGGCCGGTCTTGAACACCGGGGAGCTGTTTTTT.

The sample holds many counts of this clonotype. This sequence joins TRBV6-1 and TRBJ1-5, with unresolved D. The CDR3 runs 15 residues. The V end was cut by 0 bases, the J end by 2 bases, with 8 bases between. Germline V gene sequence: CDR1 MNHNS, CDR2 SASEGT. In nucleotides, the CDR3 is TGTGCCAGCAGTGAAGCGCCGAATCGCAATCAGCCCCAGCATTTT. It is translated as CASSEAPNRNQPQHF.

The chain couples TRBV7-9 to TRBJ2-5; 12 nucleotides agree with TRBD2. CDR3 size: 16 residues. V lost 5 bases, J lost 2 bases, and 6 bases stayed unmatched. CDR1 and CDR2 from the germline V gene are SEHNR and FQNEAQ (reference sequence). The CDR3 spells CASSHWTSGEQETQYF. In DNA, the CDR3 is TGTGCCAGCAGCCATTGGACTAGCGGGGAGCAAGAGACCCAGTACTTC.

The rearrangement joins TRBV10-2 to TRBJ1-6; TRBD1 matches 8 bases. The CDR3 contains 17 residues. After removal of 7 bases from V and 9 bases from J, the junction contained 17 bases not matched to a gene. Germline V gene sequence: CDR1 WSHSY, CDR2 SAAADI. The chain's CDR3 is CASNLEGETGGGSPLHF. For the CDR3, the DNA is TGCGCCAGCAACCTAGAAGGGGAAACAGGGGGAGGTTCACCCCTCCACTTT.